Included here is one T cell receptor beta chain sequence, with context. CDR3 length: 16 amino acids. From germline, CDR1 is SEHNR and CDR2 FQNEAQ (reference sequence). The trim removed 1 base at V and 0 bases at J, leaving 3 bases unmatched. This sample stems from a study of blood T cell repertoires in COVID-19. Study overall: Italy, Spain and the United States were the sources of the convalescent and acute COVID-19 samples. PBMCs, B-cell-depleted T cells, or T cells were the source of the cDNA or gDNA that made up the material.

Original processing methods: Estimation of nucleated cell counts relied on the amplification of reference gene primers. Only in-frame clones appear in the TCRdb table, and some are missing; sequencing was by immunoSEQ multiplex PCR. V and J calls and clone size follow that table, whereas D and trimming were derived from the DNA. The sample carries fewer than 150,000 clones, more than 60% recorded once. Sequenced sample: peripheral blood. This clonotype was obtained from a man aged 45-60 years with acute or convalescent COVID-19. The chain recombines TRBV7-9 with TRBJ2-1, with TRBD2 identical over 7 bases. The chain's CDR3 is CASSLVGGSSYNEQFF. Here the CDR3 DNA reads TGTGCCAGCAGCTTAGTCGGGGGGTCCTCCTACAATGAGCAGTTCTTC. The variable domain in full, completed from reference TRBV7-9 and TRBJ2-1, reads DTGVSQNPRHKITKRGQNVTFRCDPISEHNRLYWYRQTLGQGPEFLTYFQNEAQLEKSRLLSDRFSAERPKGSFSTLEIQRTEQGDSAMYLCASSLVGGSSYNEQFFGPGTRLTVL.